This record concerns one T cell receptor beta chain sequence. Sequenced by immunoSEQ multiplex PCR; TCRdb stores in-frame clones only, minus some. The table includes some 500,000 clones, nearly 90% detected once. The sample is drawn from a study of Ad26.COV2.S vaccination and SARS-CoV-2 variants. Treatment meaning: about 20 received Ad26.COV2.S at low or high dose, single or two shots; roughly five received placebo; per-sample allocation not given. Collection of samples fell on day 63 after the first vaccine or placebo injection. Per the germline V gene, CDR1 is LNHNV and CDR2 is YYDKDF (reference sequence). V gave up 9 bases and J gave up 4 bases; unmatched junction bases: 21. The CDR3 has 18 residues.

Sample: peripheral blood, taken in a trial of Ad26.COV2.S vaccine versus placebo. This receptor was identified in a person aged 18 to 65 who received the Ad26.COV2.S COVID-19 vaccine or a placebo. The V gene is TRBV15, the J gene TRBJ2-4, with TRBD2 matching 7 bases. The CDR3 sequence is CATTGSGALYSQKNIQYF. In nucleotides, the CDR3 is TGTGCCACAACTGGCAGCGGGGCCTTATATTCACAAAAAAACATTCAGTACTTC.